A selection of T cell receptor beta chains follows, all from one sample in a study of blood T cell repertoires in COVID-19. The data were produced by immunoSEQ multiplex PCR, yet TCRdb's version contains in-frame clones alone and is incomplete. The data hold approximately 250,000 clones, with around 89% observed a single time. The sample comprised PBMCs or T cells enriched from blood (not recorded which). Every receptor here comes from a woman aged 35 to 49 with acute COVID-19. Each CDR3 is given with its conserved first and last residue. The order of the fields is D gene, V gene, J gene, CDR3 DNA, CDR3 protein. A D gene is named only where the DNA matches it firmly.

d_gene: TRBD2; v_gene: TRBV5-4; j_gene: TRBJ2-5; CDR3nt: TGTGCCAGCAGCTGGGGGGGAAGGGGAGAGACCCAGTACTTC; CDR3aa: CASSWGGRGETQYF
d_gene: .; v_gene: TRBV27; j_gene: TRBJ1-1; CDR3nt: TGTGCCAGCAGTTTCGCCTACGGTGAAGCTTTCTTT; CDR3aa: CASSFAYGEAFF
d_gene: .; v_gene: TRBV11-2; j_gene: TRBJ2-7; CDR3nt: TGTGCCAGCAGCTTATACTACGAGCAGTACTTC; CDR3aa: CASSLYYEQYF
d_gene: .; v_gene: TRBV5-4; j_gene: TRBJ1-1; CDR3nt: TGTGCCAGCAGCTTGGCCACCGGGGTTGCTGAAGCTTTCTTT; CDR3aa: CASSLATGVAEAFF
d_gene: TRBD1; v_gene: TRBV11-2; j_gene: TRBJ2-3; CDR3nt: TGTGCCAGCAGCTCTGGCGGGACAGGGGGTTTAACAGATACGCAGTATTTT; CDR3aa: CASSSGGTGGLTDTQYF
d_gene: .; v_gene: TRBV11-2; j_gene: TRBJ2-2; CDR3nt: TGTGCCAGCAGTTTAAGGGGGACCGGGGAGCTGTTTTTT; CDR3aa: CASSLRGTGELFF
d_gene: TRBD2; v_gene: TRBV4-2; j_gene: TRBJ2-3; CDR3nt: TGTGCCAGCAGCCAACGGGGTCTAGCGGGGCTCGGGGGCACAGATACGCAGTATTTT; CDR3aa: CASSQRGLAGLGGTDTQYF
d_gene: .; v_gene: TRBV4-1; j_gene: TRBJ2-7; CDR3nt: TGCGCCAGCAGCCAAGAACAGGACAGCCACTACGAGCAGTACTTC; CDR3aa: CASSQEQDSHYEQYF
d_gene: TRBD1; v_gene: TRBV7-9; j_gene: TRBJ1-2; CDR3nt: TGTGCCAGCATCCTTGACAGGGGAGACTATGGCTACACCTTC; CDR3aa: CASILDRGDYGYTF
d_gene: TRBD1; v_gene: TRBV7-9; j_gene: TRBJ2-2; CDR3nt: TGTGCCAGCAGCCCCTACGACAGGGGGCGGTCCGGGGAGCTGTTTTTT; CDR3aa: CASSPYDRGRSGELFF
d_gene: TRBD1; v_gene: TRBV5-4; j_gene: TRBJ2-2; CDR3nt: TGTGCCAGCAGCACGACCGGGACAGGGGCCGGGGAGCTGTTTTTT; CDR3aa: CASSTTGTGAGELFF